Below, one T cell receptor (beta chain) is given with its context. These data belong to a study of T cells in Graves' hyperthyroidism and ophthalmopathy. As for the study in general: The authors collected peripheral blood at initial diagnosis, before any treatment.

Germline loops: CDR1 SEHNR, CDR2 FQNEAQ (reference sequence). The CDR3 is made up of 16 amino acids. The ends lost 5 bases at V and 3 bases at J; junction bases unmatched: 9. TCR beta CDR3 regions were amplified from RNA transcripts. In the first-round RT-PCR of the TCR CDR3, the HTBI primer set was used. MiXCR, run by TCRdb on the multiplex PCR reads, gives a single entry per CDR3 protein. The sample records nearly 600,000 distinct CDR3 sequences, more than 13% being singletons. This chain uses TRBV7-9 with TRBJ2-1, with TRBD1 matching over 8 bases. The TCR comes from a woman under 30 with Graves' ophthalmopathy. Sequenced input: blood. CDR3 nucleotide sequence: TGTGCCAGCAGCCCACAGCGACAGGGGCTCTACAATGAGCAGTTCTTC. Amino acid sequence: CASSPQRQGLYNEQFF.